This TCR beta chain derives from a study of blood T cell repertoires in COVID-19. Across the study: Italy, Spain and the United States were the sources of the convalescent and acute COVID-19 samples. Nucleic acid was either cDNA or gDNA, and it came from T cells, B-cell-depleted T cells, or PBMCs.

Original analysis: Quantification of nucleated cells was approximated via reference gene primer amplification. Assay: immunoSEQ multiplex PCR; the TCRdb copy retains only in-frame clones and omits some. D and trimming come from the DNA, and the V and J calls and clone size come from that table. Of tens of thousands of clones in the sample, around 93% were seen once. The CDR3 length is 13 residues. CDR1 is LNHNV and CDR2 is YYDKDF in the germline V gene (reference sequence). With 10 bases removed from V and 7 bases from J, the gap between germline ends came to 19 bases. The chain uses TRBV15 and TRBJ2-5; D is perhaps TRBD2 (5 bases). Sequenced sample: peripheral blood. The receptor was isolated from a human donor with active COVID-19. The donor label of this sample is uncertain. The CDR3 DNA follows: TGTGCCATCGGGTCGGACCCCGAGGGGACCCAGTACTTC. Translated, it gives CAIGSDPEGTQYF. Together with reference TRBV15 and TRBJ2-5, the CDR3 gives the full variable domain: DAMVIQNPRYQVTQFGKPVTLSCSQTLNHNVMYWYQQKSSQAPKLLFHYYDKDFNNEADTPDNFQSRRPNTSFCFLDIRSPGLGDTAMYLCAIGSDPEGTQYFGPGTRLLVL.